This TCR beta chain was sequenced for a study of metastatic and nonmetastatic thyroid tumors. For the study at large: Peripheral blood and tumor or nodule samples from malignant and benign thyroid patients were compared.

In the authors' methods: What underpinned the distant-metastasis classifier for papillary thyroid cancer was the set of CDR3 differences across clinicopathological groups. TCRdb reanalyzed the PCR reads with MiXCR. In this record, the V and J calls reflect TCRdb's handling and not the investigators' own analysis. The table shows nearly 35,000 clones, with 17% occurring only once. On this clone: The antigen remains unidentified. Relative to the germline gene, one junction end is altered; a read error may explain this.

Patients had received no treatment of any kind before thyroid surgery. Germline loops: CDR1 MNHEY, CDR2 SVGAGI. The CDR3 runs to 15 residues. Regarding the study as a whole: Reported TCR beta diversity, measured in blood and tumor, was significantly higher for malignant thyroid tumors than for benign nodules.

The source material was blood. The clonotype comes from a female donor with papillary thyroid cancer or a benign thyroid nodule (not recorded which). Some clones in this sample may be carry-over from other donors' samples. The chain is built from TRBV6-5 and TRBJ1-2; D may be TRBD1 (5 bases). The CDR3 sequence: CASSYDQGGADSYTF. Written as DNA, the CDR3 is TGTGCCAGCAGTTACGATCAGGGTGGAGCAGATAGCTACACATTC.